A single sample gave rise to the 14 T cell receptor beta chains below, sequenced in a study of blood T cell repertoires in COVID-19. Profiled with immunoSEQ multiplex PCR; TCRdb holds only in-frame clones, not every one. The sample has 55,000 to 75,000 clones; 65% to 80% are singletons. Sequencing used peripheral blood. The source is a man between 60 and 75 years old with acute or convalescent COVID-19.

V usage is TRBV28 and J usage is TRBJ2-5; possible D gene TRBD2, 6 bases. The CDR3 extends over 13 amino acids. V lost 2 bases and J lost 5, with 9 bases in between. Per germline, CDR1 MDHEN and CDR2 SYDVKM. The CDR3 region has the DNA TGTGCCAGCAGTTTAAGTGGGAGGGAGACCCAGTACTTC. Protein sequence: CASSLSGRETQYF.

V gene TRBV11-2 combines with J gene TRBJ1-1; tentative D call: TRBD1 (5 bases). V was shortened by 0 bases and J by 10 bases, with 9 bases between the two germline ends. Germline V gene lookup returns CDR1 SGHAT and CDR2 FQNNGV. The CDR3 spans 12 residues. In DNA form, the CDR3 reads TGTGCCAGCAGCTTAGATGCAGGGCGAGCTTTCTTT. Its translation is CASSLDAGRAFF.

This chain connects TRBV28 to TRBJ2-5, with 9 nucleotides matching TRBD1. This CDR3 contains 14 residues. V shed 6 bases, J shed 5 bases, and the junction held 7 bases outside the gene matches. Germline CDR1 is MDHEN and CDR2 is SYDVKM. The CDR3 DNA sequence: TGTGCCAGCAGCACAGGGGGCGAGGGGGAGACCCAGTACTTC. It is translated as CASSTGGEGETQYF.

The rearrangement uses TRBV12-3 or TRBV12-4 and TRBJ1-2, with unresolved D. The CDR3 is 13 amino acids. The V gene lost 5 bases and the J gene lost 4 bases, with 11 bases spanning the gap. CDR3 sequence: CASSPRAPYGYTF. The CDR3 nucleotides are TGTGCCAGCAGTCCGCGGGCTCCCTATGGCTACACCTTC.

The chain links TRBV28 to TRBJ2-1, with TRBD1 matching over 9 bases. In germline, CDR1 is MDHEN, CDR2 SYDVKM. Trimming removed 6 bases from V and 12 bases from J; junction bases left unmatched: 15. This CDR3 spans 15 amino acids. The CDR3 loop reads CASRRPGQGAKGQFF. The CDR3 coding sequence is TGTGCCAGCAGACGCCCGGGACAGGGCGCAAAGGGGCAGTTCTTC. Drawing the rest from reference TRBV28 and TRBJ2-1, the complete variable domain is DVKVTQSSRYLVKRTGEKVFLECVQDMDHENMFWYRQDPGLGLRLIYFSYDVKMKEKGDIPEGYSVSREKKERFSLILESASTNQTSMYLCASRRPGQGAKGQFFGPGTRLTVL.

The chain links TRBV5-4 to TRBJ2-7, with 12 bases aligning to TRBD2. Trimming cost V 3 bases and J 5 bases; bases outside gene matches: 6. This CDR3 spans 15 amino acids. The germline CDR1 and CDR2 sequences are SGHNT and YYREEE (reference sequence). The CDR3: CASSSGTSGFNEQYF. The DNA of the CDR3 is TGTGCCAGCAGCTCTGGGACTAGCGGGTTTAACGAGCAGTACTTC.

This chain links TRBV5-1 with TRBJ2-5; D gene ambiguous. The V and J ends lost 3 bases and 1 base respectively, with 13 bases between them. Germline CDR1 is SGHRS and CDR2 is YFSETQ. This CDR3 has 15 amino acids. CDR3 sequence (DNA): TGCGCCAGCAGCTCCGGAGCGCCCCCCCAAGAGACCCAGTACTTC. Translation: CASSSGAPPQETQYF.

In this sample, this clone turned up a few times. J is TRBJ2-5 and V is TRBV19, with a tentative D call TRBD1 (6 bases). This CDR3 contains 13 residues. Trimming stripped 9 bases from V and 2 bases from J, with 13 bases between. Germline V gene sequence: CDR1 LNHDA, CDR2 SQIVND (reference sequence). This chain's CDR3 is CASSVGGQETQYF. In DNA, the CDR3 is TGTGCCAGCTCTGTAGGGGGACAAGAGACCCAGTACTTC. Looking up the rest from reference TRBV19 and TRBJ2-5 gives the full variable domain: DGGITQSPKYLFRKEGQNVTLSCEQNLNHDAMYWYRQDPGQGLRLIYYSQIVNDFQKGDIAEGYSVSREKKESFPLTVTSAQKNPTAFYLCASSVGGQETQYFGPGTRLLVL.

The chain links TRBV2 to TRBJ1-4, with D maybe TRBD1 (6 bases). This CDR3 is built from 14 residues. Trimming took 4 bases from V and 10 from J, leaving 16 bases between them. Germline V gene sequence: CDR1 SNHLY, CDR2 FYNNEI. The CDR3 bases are TGTGCCAGCAGTGCGGGGGGCAGGGTTGGAAAACTGTTTTTT. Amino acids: CASSAGGRVGKLFF.

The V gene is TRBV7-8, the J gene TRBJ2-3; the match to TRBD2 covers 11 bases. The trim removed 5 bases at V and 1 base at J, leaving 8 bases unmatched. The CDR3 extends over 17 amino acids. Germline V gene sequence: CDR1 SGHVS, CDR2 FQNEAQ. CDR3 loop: CASSAYTSGRRTDTQYF. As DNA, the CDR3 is TGTGCCAGCAGCGCTTACACTAGCGGGAGACGCACAGATACGCAGTATTTT.

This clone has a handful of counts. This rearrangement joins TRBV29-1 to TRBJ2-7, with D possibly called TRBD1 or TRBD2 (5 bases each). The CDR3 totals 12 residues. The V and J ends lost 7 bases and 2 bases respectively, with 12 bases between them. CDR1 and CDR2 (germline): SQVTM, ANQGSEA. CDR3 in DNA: TGCAGCGGGGACGACGGTACCTACGAGCAGTACTTC. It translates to CSGDDGTYEQYF.

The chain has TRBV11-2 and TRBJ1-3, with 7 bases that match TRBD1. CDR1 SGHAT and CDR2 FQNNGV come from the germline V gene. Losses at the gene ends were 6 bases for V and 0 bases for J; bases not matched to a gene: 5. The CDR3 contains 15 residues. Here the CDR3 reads CASSPDRASGNTIYF. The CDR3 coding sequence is TGTGCCAGCAGTCCTGACAGGGCCTCTGGAAACACCATATATTTT. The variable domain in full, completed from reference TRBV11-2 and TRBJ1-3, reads EAGVAQSPRYKIIEKRQSVAFWCNPISGHATLYWYQQILGQGPKLLIQFQNNGVVDDSQLPKDRFSAERLKGVDSTLKIQPAKLEDSAVYLCASSPDRASGNTIYFGEGSWLTVV.

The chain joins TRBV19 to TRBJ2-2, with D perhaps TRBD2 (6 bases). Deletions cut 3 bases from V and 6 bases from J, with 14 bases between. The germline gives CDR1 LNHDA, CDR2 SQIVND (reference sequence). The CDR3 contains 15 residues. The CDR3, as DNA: TGTGCCAGTAGTATGCCAGGGAGGATTGCCGGGGAGCTGTTTTTT. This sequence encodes CASSMPGRIAGELFF.

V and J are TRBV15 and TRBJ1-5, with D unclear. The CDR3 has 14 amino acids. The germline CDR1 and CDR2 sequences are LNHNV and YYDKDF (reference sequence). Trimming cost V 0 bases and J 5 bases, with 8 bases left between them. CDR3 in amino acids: CATSREVRDQPQHF. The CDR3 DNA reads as TGTGCCACCAGCAGAGAAGTGAGGGATCAGCCCCAGCATTTT.